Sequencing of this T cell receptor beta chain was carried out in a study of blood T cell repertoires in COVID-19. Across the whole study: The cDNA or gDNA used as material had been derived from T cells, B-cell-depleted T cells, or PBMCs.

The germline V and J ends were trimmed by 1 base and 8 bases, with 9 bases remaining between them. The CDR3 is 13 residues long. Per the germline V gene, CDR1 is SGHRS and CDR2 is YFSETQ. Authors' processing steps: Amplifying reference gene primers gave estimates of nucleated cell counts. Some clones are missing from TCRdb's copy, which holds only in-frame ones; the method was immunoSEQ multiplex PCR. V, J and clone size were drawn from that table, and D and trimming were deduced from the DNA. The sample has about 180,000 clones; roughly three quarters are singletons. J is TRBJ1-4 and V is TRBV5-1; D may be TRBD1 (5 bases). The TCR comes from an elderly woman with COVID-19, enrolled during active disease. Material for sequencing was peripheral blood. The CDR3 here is CASSLTGREKLFF. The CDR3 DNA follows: TGCGCCAGCAGCTTGACAGGAAGGGAAAAACTGTTTTTT.